The present TCR beta chain was sequenced within a study of blood T cell repertoires in COVID-19. Study details: Samples came from the United States, Italy and Spain, spanning acute and convalescent COVID-19. T cells, B-cell-depleted T cells, or PBMCs supplied cDNA or gDNA.

V trimming: 2 bases; J trimming: 4 bases; junction bases outside the gene matches: 4. The CDR3 extends over 15 amino acids. Germline V lookup: CDR1 GTSNPN, CDR2 SVGIG (reference sequence). Per the original data handling: Nucleated cell number was recorded as an estimate derived from reference gene primer amplification. The assay was immunoSEQ multiplex PCR, and TCRdb's table has in-frame clones only and misses some. V, J and clone size derive from that table, while D and trimming were established from the DNA sequence. The sample consists of 180,000 or so clones, roughly 85% of them appearing once. The chain carries TRBV30 and TRBJ2-1; 11 bases map to TRBD2. Sequenced material: peripheral blood. The clonotype comes from a man between 60 and 75 years old with acute or convalescent COVID-19. The CDR3 bases are TGTGCCTGGAGTAAGGGGACTAGCGGTTACAATGAGCAGTTCTTC. Encoded protein: CAWSKGTSGYNEQFF.